Listed here are 29 T cell receptor beta chains from one sample, sequenced in a study of blood T cell repertoires in COVID-19. Sequencing was performed with immunoSEQ multiplex PCR; in TCRdb, only in-frame clones are kept and a portion is missing. The sample yields about 200,000 clones, roughly 85% seen once. Sequenced material: peripheral blood. These receptors came from a man between 25 and 39 years old who had recovered from COVID-19.

This clone was seen just once. The V gene is TRBV7-6, the J gene TRBJ2-7; 7 bases line up with TRBD2. V shed 5 bases and J 5 bases; nucleotides not matched to a gene: 12. CDR1 is SGHVS, CDR2 FNYEAQ, per germline. The CDR3 has 15 residues. CDR3 sequence: CASSPRGEVLHEQYF. The CDR3 nucleotides are TGTGCCAGCAGCCCCCGGGGGGAGGTTCTTCACGAGCAGTACTTC.

The chain has TRBV7-9 and TRBJ2-2, with 10 bases fitting TRBD2. Germline CDR1 is SEHNR and CDR2 is FQNEAQ (reference sequence). Unmatched junction bases numbered 7, after V lost 5 bases and J lost 4 bases. CDR3 length: 16 residues. The CDR3 reads CASSLSGGVTTGELFF. The CDR3 DNA reads as TGTGCCAGCAGCCTCAGCGGGGGGGTAACCACCGGGGAGCTGTTTTTT.

The CDR3 coding sequence is TGTGCCAGCAGCCTAGGACAGGAGATGCGTGGGACTGAAGCTTTCTTT. Its protein is CASSLGQEMRGTEAFF. This chain joins TRBV5-6 and TRBJ1-1; TRBD1 aligns across 7 bases. With V trimmed by 4 bases and J by 5 bases, 14 bases remained unmatched. CDR1 is SGHDT, CDR2 YYEEEE, per germline. The CDR3 totals 16 residues.

The chain carries TRBV6-5 and TRBJ1-4, with D possibly TRBD1 on 6 matching bases. CDR3 length equals 12 residues. Germline lookup yields CDR1 MNHEY and CDR2 SVGAGI. The V end lost 4 bases, the J end lost 8 bases, and 8 bases lay between the germline ends. The CDR3 DNA follows: TGTGCCAGCAGTTCCGGGACAGAAAAACTGTTTTTT. It translates to CASSSGTEKLFF.

In this sample, this clone turned up once. The chain uses TRBV21-1 and TRBJ2-5; the table's TRBD1 call for D was not verified on the DNA. TRBV21-1 is described as a pseudogene. The CDR3 totals 16 residues. DNA for the CDR3: TGTGCCAGCAGCAAGAACAGGGGGCGACTACAAGAGACCCAGTACTTC. Encoded protein: CASSKNRGRLQETQYF.

As to this clone: Because the CDR3's place on the DNA is in doubt, the DNA is left out and the CDR3 is given as listed by TCRdb. CDR3 sequence: CASSFGPGDEQYF. The gene calls are TRBV5-4 and TRBJ2-7; TRBD2 is the table's D call, not checked against the DNA. The CDR3 is 13 amino acids in total, end residues counted. Looked up from germline, CDR1 is SGHNT and CDR2 is YYREEE (reference sequence).

J is TRBJ2-1 and V is TRBV4-1, with 8 bases aligning to TRBD2. The CDR3 consists of 16 residues. The trim removed 4 bases at V and 7 bases at J, leaving 12 bases unmatched. Germline CDR1 reads MGHRA; CDR2 reads YSYEKL. CDR3 amino acids: CASSRVLAGGLNEQFF. CDR3 DNA: TGCGCCAGCAGCCGGGTACTCGCGGGGGGTCTAAATGAGCAGTTCTTC.

V usage is TRBV4-1 and J usage is TRBJ1-2; D is unclear. Trimming left V 4 bases short and J 2 bases short, with 17 bases between. Germline V gene lookup returns CDR1 MGHRA and CDR2 YSYEKL. The CDR3 is made up of 16 amino acids. DNA for the CDR3: TGCGCCAGCAGCCCCCTAGTGATGGCAGAAAACTATGGCTACACCTTC. This sequence encodes CASSPLVMAENYGYTF.

The gene calls are TRBV5-1 and TRBJ2-1; perhaps TRBD1 as D (6 bases). Per germline, CDR1 SGHRS and CDR2 YFSETQ. Trimming pared 4 bases from V and 3 bases from J, leaving 11 bases between. This CDR3 region has 14 residues. This chain's CDR3 is CASSPQGIYNEQFF. The DNA of the CDR3 is TGCGCCAGCAGCCCTCAGGGGATCTACAATGAGCAGTTCTTC.

The rearrangement uses TRBV21-1 and TRBJ1-4. TRBV21-1 represents a pseudogene. The CDR3 is 12 amino acids. CDR3 bases: TGTGCCACCGCCCTAGCTAATGAAAAACTGTTTTTT. It is translated as CATALANEKLFF.

The rearrangement uses TRBV5-1 and TRBJ2-5; 8 bases are shared with TRBD1. CDR1 is SGHRS and CDR2 is YFSETQ in the germline V gene. The CDR3 has 15 residues. Trimming took 0 bases from V and 6 from J; bases not matched to a gene: 7. The CDR3 sequence: CASSLGQGNKQTQYF. The CDR3 coding sequence is TGCGCCAGCAGCTTGGGACAGGGGAACAAGCAGACCCAGTACTTC.

The rearrangement uses TRBV6-5 and TRBJ1-4; D remains ambiguous. Deletions cut 1 base from V and 6 bases from J, with 12 bases between. This CDR3 contains 15 residues. Per germline, CDR1 MNHEY and CDR2 SVGAGI. The CDR3 is CASSYFLGRDEKLFF. As DNA, the CDR3 is TGTGCCAGCAGTTACTTCTTAGGGCGGGATGAAAAACTGTTTTTT.

This chain connects TRBV19 to TRBJ1-2, with TRBD1 matching over 7 bases. V shed 6 bases and J 4 bases; nucleotides not matched to a gene: 5. This CDR3 has 13 residues. From germline, CDR1 is LNHDA and CDR2 SQIVND (reference sequence). Written as DNA, the CDR3 is TGTGCCAGTAGCTCTACAGGGGTCTATGGCTACACCTTC. Translated: CASSSTGVYGYTF.

This rearrangement joins TRBV18 to TRBJ1-1; 7 bases align to TRBD1. Per germline, CDR1 KGHSH and CDR2 LQKENI. V gave up 5 bases and J gave up 1 base; unmatched junction bases: 13. This CDR3 has 17 residues. In DNA, the CDR3 is TGTGCCAGCTCATCGCTACCCGGTCAGGGGGAGAACACTGAAGCTTTCTTT. It is translated as CASSSLPGQGENTEAFF. The full variable domain, rest sourced from reference TRBV18 and TRBJ1-1, is NAGVMQNPRHLVRRRGQEARLRCSPMKGHSHVYWYRQLPEEGLKFMVYLQKENIIDESGMPKERFSAEFPKEGPSILRIQQVVRGDSAAYFCASSSLPGQGENTEAFFGQGTRLTVV.

This clone was observed a single time. V and J are TRBV11-2 and TRBJ2-7; the D gene is possibly TRBD1 (6 bases). The CDR3 is 17 amino acids. V lost 4 bases, J lost 3 bases, and 22 bases lay in between. In germline, CDR1 is SGHAT, CDR2 FQNNGV. The CDR3 nucleotides are TGTGCCAGCAGCTCCGTTCACCGACAGGAGAACTTCTACGAGCAGTACTTC. It specifies CASSSVHRQENFYEQYF.

The V and J genes are TRBV19 and TRBJ2-1, with D unresolved. This CDR3 has 15 amino acids. V dropped 3 bases and J dropped 7 bases, with 16 bases sitting between them. The germline V gene encodes CDR1 LNHDA and CDR2 SQIVND (reference sequence). The CDR3 loop is CASSMLLYSFNEQFF. The DNA for the CDR3 is TGTGCCAGTAGTATGTTGCTGTACTCATTTAATGAGCAGTTCTTC.

The chain links TRBV10-1 to TRBJ2-3; D remains unclear. Germline CDR1 reads WNHNN; CDR2 reads SYGVQD (reference sequence). This CDR3 is built from 13 residues. The V gene lost 2 bases and the J gene lost 3 bases, with 6 bases spanning the gap. The CDR3 spells CASSEKLTDTQYF. The CDR3 nucleotides read TGCGCCAGCAGTGAGAAGCTTACAGATACGCAGTATTTT.

V gene TRBV5-1 combines with J gene TRBJ2-5; D may be TRBD2 (5 bases). The germline CDR1 and CDR2 sequences are SGHRS and YFSETQ. The CDR3 has 14 amino acids. V was clipped by 3 bases and J by 4 bases, with 13 bases between them. The CDR3: CASSSGEPVETQYF. The CDR3 region has the DNA TGCGCCAGCAGCTCCGGGGAGCCTGTAGAGACCCAGTACTTC.

The V and J genes are TRBV7-9 and TRBJ1-4; no firm D call. The CDR3 runs to 14 residues. Germline CDR1 is SEHNR and CDR2 is FQNEAQ (reference sequence). Trimming removed 3 bases from V and 4 bases from J, with 9 bases in between. This CDR3 is CASSFSAGNEKLFF. In DNA, the CDR3 is TGTGCCAGCAGCTTTTCCGCCGGTAATGAAAAACTGTTTTTT.

The chain couples TRBV27 to TRBJ1-1; 11 nucleotides agree with TRBD1. V dropped 6 bases and J dropped 0; count of bases not matched to a gene: 6. CDR3 length: 16 residues. Germline-derived CDR1 and CDR2 are MNHEY and SMNVEV (reference sequence). CDR3 region: CASSTRTGGMNTEAFF. The CDR3 DNA follows: TGTGCCAGCAGCACAAGGACAGGGGGCATGAACACTGAAGCTTTCTTT.

This clone turned up a few times. This rearrangement joins TRBV5-6 to TRBJ1-6; 7 bases fit TRBD1. The CDR3 spans 14 residues. The V segment lost 0 bases and the J segment 11 bases; nucleotides outside the gene matches: 5. From germline, CDR1 is SGHDT and CDR2 YYEEEE. The CDR3, as DNA: TGTGCCAGCAGCTTGGCCAGGGGGTTCGCACCCCTCCACTTT. Its translation: CASSLARGFAPLHF.

V and J are TRBV6-6 and TRBJ1-2; the D is unclear. This CDR3 contains 16 residues. Germline V gives CDR1 MNHNY, CDR2 SVGAGI (reference sequence). V was shortened by 6 bases and J by 0 bases, with 17 bases between the two germline ends. The CDR3 region has the DNA TGTGCCAGCAGGCCCCCGGGGTCTGCCACTAACTATGGCTACACCTTC. Protein sequence: CASRPPGSATNYGYTF.

The chain couples TRBV9 to TRBJ2-2; D perhaps matches TRBD2 (7 bases). Germline V gene lookup returns CDR1 SGDLS and CDR2 YYNGEE. The CDR3 extends over 17 amino acids. The V and J ends lost 3 bases and 5 bases respectively, with 20 bases between them. CDR3: CASSAKLARGGTGELFF. In nucleotides, the CDR3 is TGTGCCAGCAGCGCCAAACTAGCGCGAGGGGGGACCGGGGAGCTGTTTTTT.

This chain connects TRBV5-1 to TRBJ1-1, with 11 bases that match TRBD1. This CDR3 has 15 residues. CDR1 and CDR2 (germline): SGHRS, YFSETQ. Germline trimming cut 4 bases from V and 2 bases from J; bases unmatched to any gene: 4. CDR3 protein: CASSPGQGANTEAFF. The CDR3 bases are TGCGCCAGCAGCCCCGGACAGGGGGCTAACACTGAAGCTTTCTTT.

V and J are TRBV9 and TRBJ1-2; TRBD1 agrees at 10 bases. The V gene end was trimmed by 3 bases and the J gene end by 6 bases; junction bases not matched to a gene: 11. CDR3 length: 16 residues. Germline V gene lookup returns CDR1 SGDLS and CDR2 YYNGEE. The CDR3 protein is CASSGRQGTGDNGYTF. The DNA for the CDR3 is TGTGCCAGCAGCGGCCGACAAGGGACAGGGGATAATGGCTACACCTTC.

V is TRBV9 and J is TRBJ2-7; 7 bases map to TRBD1. The V gene's germline CDR1 is SGDLS and CDR2 YYNGEE. The CDR3 loop spans 14 amino acids. With 3 bases clipped from V and 2 bases from J, the junction kept 5 bases outside the gene matches. The CDR3 loop is CASSGLTGPYEQYF. The CDR3 nucleotides read TGTGCCAGCAGCGGTCTGACAGGGCCCTACGAGCAGTACTTC. Based on the CDR3 plus reference TRBV9 and TRBJ2-7, the full variable domain is DSGVTQTPKHLITATGQRVTLRCSPRSGDLSVYWYQQSLDQGLQFLIQYYNGEERAKGNILERFSAQQFPDLHSELNLSSLELGDSALYFCASSGLTGPYEQYFGPGTRLTVT.

This chain links TRBV12-3 or TRBV12-4 with TRBJ2-2; perhaps TRBD2 as D (5 bases). The CDR3 consists of 13 residues. V dropped 4 bases and J dropped 10 bases, with 13 bases sitting between them. The DNA for the CDR3 is TGTGCCAGCAGTTCCCCTAGCCGCCCGGAGCTGTTTTTT. Its translation is CASSSPSRPELFF.

J is TRBJ1-2 and V is TRBV29-1; possible D gene TRBD1, 5 bases. In germline, CDR1 is SQVTM, CDR2 ANQGSEA. Trimming left V 5 bases short and J 8 bases short, with 12 bases between. The CDR3 has 11 amino acids. CDR3 region: CSVRGLEGYTF. CDR3 in DNA: TGCAGCGTTAGGGGTCTTGAAGGCTACACCTTC.

The V call is TRBV5-1, the J call TRBJ1-2; 7 bases match TRBD1. From germline, CDR1 is SGHRS and CDR2 YFSETQ. V lost 0 bases, J lost 4 bases, and 12 bases stayed unmatched. This CDR3 has 17 residues. In DNA form, the CDR3 reads TGCGCCAGCAGCTTGGGGGGTACCCTACAGGGGCTCTATGGCTACACCTTC. Its translation: CASSLGGTLQGLYGYTF.